This TCR beta chain was observed in a study of CD8+ T cells in alopecia areata. The study's findings and limits: Shared TCR sequences were less clear between patients than in mice, possibly partly from HLA diversity. Tofacitinib delivered significant drops in scalp clonality and in expanded CD8+ clones among the top 100.

Extracted from the samples, RNA was reverse transcribed into cDNA to serve as the sequencing template. Generated by immunoSEQ multiplex PCR, the TCRdb table keeps only in-frame clones and is missing some. The sample holds around 300,000 clones, approximately 60% seen once. Treatment denoted: oral pan-JAK inhibitor, 5-10 mg twice daily. Lesional scalp punch biopsies and peripheral blood came from alopecia areata patients. In the case of this clone: What it recognizes is unknown.

Sequenced here: CD4+ T cells sorted from blood, sampled around week 53, from a patient treated with tofacitinib. The clonotype was recovered from a human donor with alopecia areata.

This CDR3 reads CASSLAQGRLYF. DNA of the CDR3: TGTGCCAGCAGCTTAGCGCAGGGGAGGCTATACTTC. The rearrangement links TRBV7-2 to TRBJ2-7; perhaps D is TRBD1 or TRBD2 (6 bases each). The CDR3 length is 12 residues. Germline lookup yields CDR1 SGHTA and CDR2 FQGNSA. Trimming cost V 0 bases and J 13 bases, with 13 bases left between them.